These 6 T cell receptor beta chains came from one sample sequenced in a study of blood T cell repertoires in COVID-19. Here immunoSEQ multiplex PCR was the method, and the copy in TCRdb shows in-frame clones only, minus some. The repertoire holds fewer than 450,000 clones, with around nine tenths as singletons. The sequenced sample consisted of peripheral blood. These receptors all come from a woman between 65 and 79 years old with COVID-19, enrolled during active disease.

This clone appeared a single time. The chain employs TRBV14 and TRBJ1-2; D call uncertain. The V gene's germline CDR1 is SGHDN and CDR2 FVKESK. The CDR3 has 16 amino acids. V dropped 0 bases and J dropped 0 bases, with 11 bases sitting between them. CDR3: CASSQDERRANYGYTF. The CDR3 DNA sequence: TGTGCCAGCAGCCAAGACGAGAGAAGAGCTAACTATGGCTACACCTTC.

This sequence joins TRBV7-9 and TRBJ1-1; TRBD1 is a possible D gene (5 bases). CDR3 size: 13 residues. Trimming shortened V by 5 bases and J by 4 bases, and 11 bases separated the two germline ends. Germline V gene data show CDR1 as SEHNR and CDR2 as FQNEAQ (reference sequence). The CDR3 loop is CASSQTQGTEAFF. As DNA, the CDR3 is TGTGCCAGCAGCCAAACCCAGGGCACTGAAGCTTTCTTT.

The CDR3 region has the DNA TGTGCCAGCAGCGGGGGACAGACCTACGAGCAGTACTTC. Amino acids: CASSGGQTYEQYF. The chain uses TRBV9 and TRBJ2-7, with 7 nucleotides matching TRBD1. After removal of 3 bases from V and 2 bases from J, the junction contained 2 bases not matched to a gene. Germline CDR1 and CDR2: SGDLS and YYNGEE. There are 13 residues in the CDR3.

The chain couples TRBV24-1 to TRBJ2-2, with TRBD2 identical over 11 bases. Germline lookup yields CDR1 KGHDR and CDR2 SFDVKD. This CDR3 is built from 18 residues. Germline trimming cut 6 bases from V and 4 bases from J; bases unmatched to any gene: 12. CDR3 in amino acids: CATSSGSGGAIRTGELFF. DNA for the CDR3: TGTGCCACCAGTTCGGGTAGCGGGGGGGCTATTCGCACCGGGGAGCTGTTTTTT.

This clone appeared a few times. The rearrangement uses TRBV30 and TRBJ1-1; 8 bases match TRBD1. Germline V CDR1 and CDR2: GTSNPN, SVGIG (reference sequence). This CDR3 contains 14 residues. V lost 2 bases, J lost 4 bases, and 6 bases stayed unmatched. The CDR3 region has the DNA TGTGCCTGGAGTTCCTTCAGGGGGCTCACTGAAGCTTTCTTT. Its protein is CAWSSFRGLTEAFF. Together with reference TRBV30 and TRBJ1-1, the CDR3 gives the full variable domain: SQTIHQWPATLVQPVGSPLSLECTVEGTSNPNLYWYRQAAGRGLQLLFYSVGIGQISSEVPQNLSASRPQDRQFILSSKKLLLSDSGFYLCAWSSFRGLTEAFFGQGTRLTVV.

This clone turned up a few times. For the CDR3, the DNA is TGCAGCGCCGGACAGGATTATAACTATGGCTACACCTTC. Protein product: CSAGQDYNYGYTF. This chain joins TRBV29-1 and TRBJ1-2, with 7 bases identical to TRBD1. The V gene end was trimmed by 7 bases and the J gene end by 1 base; junction bases not matched to a gene: 6. CDR3 size: 13 residues. Germline V gene data show CDR1 as SQVTM and CDR2 as ANQGSEA.